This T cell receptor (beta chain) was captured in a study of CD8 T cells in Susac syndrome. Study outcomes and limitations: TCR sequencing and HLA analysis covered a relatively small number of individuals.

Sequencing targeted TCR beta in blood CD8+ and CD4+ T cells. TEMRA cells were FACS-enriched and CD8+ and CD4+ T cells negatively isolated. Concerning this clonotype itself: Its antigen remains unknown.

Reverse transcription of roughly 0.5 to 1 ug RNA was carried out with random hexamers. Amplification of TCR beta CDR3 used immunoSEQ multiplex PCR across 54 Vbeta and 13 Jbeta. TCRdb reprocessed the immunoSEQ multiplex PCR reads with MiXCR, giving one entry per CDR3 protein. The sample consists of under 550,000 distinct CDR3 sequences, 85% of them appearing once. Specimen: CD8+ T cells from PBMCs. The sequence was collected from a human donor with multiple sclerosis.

The CDR3 sequence is CASRLGGNGEQFF. The CDR3, as DNA: TGTGCCAGCAGATTAGGGGGGAACGGTGAGCAGTTCTTC. The genes are TRBV28 and TRBJ2-1; either TRBD1 or TRBD2 may supply D (6 bases each). The CDR3 is 13 amino acids. Germline CDR1 MDHEN, CDR2 SYDVKM. The V end lost 6 bases, the J end lost 9 bases, and 15 bases lay between the germline ends.